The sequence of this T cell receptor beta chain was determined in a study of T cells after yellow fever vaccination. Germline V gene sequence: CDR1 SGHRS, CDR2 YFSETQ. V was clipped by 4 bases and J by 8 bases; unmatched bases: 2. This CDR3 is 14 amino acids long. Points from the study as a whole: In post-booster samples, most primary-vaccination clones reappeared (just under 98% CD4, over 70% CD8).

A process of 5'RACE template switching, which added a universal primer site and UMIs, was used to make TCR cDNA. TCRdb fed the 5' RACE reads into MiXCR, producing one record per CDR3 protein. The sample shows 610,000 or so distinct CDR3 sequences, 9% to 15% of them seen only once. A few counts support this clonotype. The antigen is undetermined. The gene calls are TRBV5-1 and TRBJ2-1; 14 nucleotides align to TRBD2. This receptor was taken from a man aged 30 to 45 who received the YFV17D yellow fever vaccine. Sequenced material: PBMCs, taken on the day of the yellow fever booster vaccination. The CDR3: CASSGTSGSDEQFF. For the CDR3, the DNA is TGCGCCAGCAGCGGGACTAGCGGGAGCGATGAGCAGTTCTTC. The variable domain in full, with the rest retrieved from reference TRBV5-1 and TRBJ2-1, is KAGVTQTPRYLIKTRGQQVTLSCSPISGHRSVSWYQQTPGQGLQFLFEYFSETQRNKGNFPGRFSGRQFSNSRSEMNVSTLELGDSALYLCASSGTSGSDEQFFGPGTRLTVL.